The 15 T cell receptor beta chains below come from one sample, sequenced in a study of blood T cell repertoires in COVID-19. The assay was immunoSEQ multiplex PCR, and TCRdb's table has in-frame clones only and misses some. The sample lists over 100,000 clones; roughly 87% were seen once. Sequenced input: peripheral blood. These receptor sequences come from a man aged 80 or over with acute or convalescent COVID-19.

The chain carries TRBV2 and TRBJ1-1, with 7 bases fitting TRBD1. The V gene's germline CDR1 is SNHLY and CDR2 FYNNEI. The ends lost 7 bases at V and 6 bases at J; junction bases unmatched: 14. The CDR3 is 15 residues long. This CDR3 reads CASKVTGVLLAEAFF. Here the CDR3 DNA reads TGTGCCAGCAAGGTTACAGGGGTTCTTTTGGCTGAAGCTTTCTTT.

The chain is built from TRBV3-1 (or the pseudogene TRBV3-2) and TRBJ1-1; possibly TRBD1 for D (6 bases). The ends were cut back, 4 bases at V and 4 bases at J, with 16 bases in the middle. The CDR3 totals 15 residues. In germline, CDR1 is LGHDT, CDR2 YNNKEL (reference sequence). CDR3 sequence reads: CASSPAQGRGTEAFF. In nucleotides, the CDR3 is TGTGCCAGCAGCCCGGCACAGGGTCGGGGCACTGAAGCTTTCTTT.

The chain couples TRBV7-2 to TRBJ2-5; D is possibly TRBD2 (6 bases). The germline gives CDR1 SGHTA, CDR2 FQGNSA. The length of the CDR3 is 15 residues. Trimming removed 7 bases from V and 5 bases from J, with 20 bases in between. Here the CDR3 reads CASTRTIGASETQYF. DNA of the CDR3: TGTGCCAGCACCCGGACTATTGGAGCGAGCGAGACCCAGTACTTC.

The CDR3 DNA reads TGTGCCAGCAGCCCTCCCGAGTCTGCAACTAATGAAAAACTGTTTTTT. Protein product: CASSPPESATNEKLFF. The J gene is TRBJ1-4, the V gene TRBV11-2; the D is unclear. The ends were cut back, 5 bases at V and 0 bases at J, with 13 bases in the middle. Per germline, CDR1 SGHAT and CDR2 FQNNGV. This CDR3 region has 16 residues.

This clone was seen only once. The genes are TRBV5-1 and TRBJ2-3; 13 bases are shared with TRBD2. Germline V CDR1 and CDR2: SGHRS, YFSETQ. The CDR3 runs to 16 residues. After removal of 6 bases from V and 2 bases from J, the junction contained 6 bases not matched to a gene. The CDR3 bases are TGCGCCAGCATTGTCGGGACTAGCGGGAACACAGATACGCAGTATTTT. This sequence encodes CASIVGTSGNTDTQYF.

This chain uses TRBV19 with TRBJ2-4, with 13 bases aligning to TRBD2. CDR3 size: 15 residues. Germline V gene sequence: CDR1 LNHDA, CDR2 SQIVND (reference sequence). With V trimmed by 6 bases and J by 6 bases, 5 bases remained unmatched. The CDR3 loop is CASRELAGGTNIQYF. In nucleotides, the CDR3 is TGTGCCAGTAGGGAACTAGCGGGGGGGACAAACATTCAGTACTTC. Variable domain in full (rest from reference TRBV19 and TRBJ2-4): DGGITQSPKYLFRKEGQNVTLSCEQNLNHDAMYWYRQDPGQGLRLIYYSQIVNDFQKGDIAEGYSVSREKKESFPLTVTSAQKNPTAFYLCASRELAGGTNIQYFGAGTRLSVL.

The J gene is TRBJ1-2, the V gene TRBV27; D unclear. From germline, CDR1 is MNHEY and CDR2 SMNVEV (reference sequence). CDR3 length equals 13 residues. Trimming stripped 8 bases from V and 7 bases from J, with 17 bases between. CDR3 coding DNA: TGTGCCAGCCGTCGTGAGGGCTCGGTTGGCTACACCTTC. Residues: CASRREGSVGYTF.

This chain joins TRBV11-2 and TRBJ2-3, with D possibly matching TRBD2 (5 bases). In germline, CDR1 is SGHAT, CDR2 FQNNGV. With 1 base removed from V and 10 bases from J, the gap between germline ends came to 12 bases. The CDR3 has 13 amino acids. CDR3 in amino acids: CASSLGELLAQYF. CDR3 bases: TGTGCCAGCAGCTTAGGGGAGCTGCTGGCGCAGTATTTT.

The chain carries TRBV9 and TRBJ2-7; D remains ambiguous. Germline CDR1 and CDR2: SGDLS and YYNGEE. The CDR3 has 13 amino acids. Deletions cut 2 bases from V and 3 bases from J, with 9 bases between. This chain's CDR3 is CASSVSGDYEQYF. The CDR3 DNA follows: TGTGCCAGCAGCGTCTCAGGTGACTACGAGCAGTACTTC.

The V gene is TRBV12-2, the J gene TRBJ1-5; the DNA was not compared with TRBD1, the D call given in the table. TRBV12-2 is designated a pseudogene. The length of the CDR3 is 18 residues. DNA of the CDR3: TGTGCAAGTCGCTTAGAGGAGGGGGCCCGATTACAAGGAAATGATAAGCATTTT. Its protein product is CASRLEEGARLQGNDKHF.

The chain uses TRBV10-3 and TRBJ1-5; the D is unclear. Per germline, CDR1 ENHRY and CDR2 SYGVKD. The CDR3 is made up of 13 amino acids. Trimming cost V 0 bases and J 5 bases, with 5 bases left between them. CDR3: CAISESQDQPQHF. The CDR3 DNA reads as TGTGCCATCAGTGAGTCCCAGGATCAGCCCCAGCATTTT.

The V call is TRBV7-9, the J call TRBJ1-1; D remains ambiguous. V lost 1 base, J lost 6 bases, and 12 bases lay in between. There are 14 residues in the CDR3. Per germline, CDR1 SEHNR and CDR2 FQNEAQ (reference sequence). The CDR3 sequence is CASSLVYRGSEAFF. The CDR3 bases are TGTGCCAGCAGCTTAGTTTACCGAGGCTCTGAAGCTTTCTTT.

CDR3 in DNA: TGTGCCAGCAGTTCTTCACAGGGGGCTATAGAGAGTTCACCCCTCCACTTT. Encoded protein: CASSSSQGAIESSPLHF. The chain joins TRBV28 to TRBJ1-6; TRBD1 agrees at 9 bases. The CDR3 is made up of 17 amino acids. Germline V gene data show CDR1 as MDHEN and CDR2 as SYDVKM. Trimming took 4 bases from V and 9 from J; bases not matched to a gene: 13.

This rearrangement joins TRBV6-5 to TRBJ2-5; 10 nucleotides line up with TRBD1. The V gene's germline CDR1 is MNHEY and CDR2 SVGAGI. Trimming cost V 8 bases and J 5 bases; bases outside gene matches: 8. The CDR3 covers 14 residues. CDR3: CASADRGLRETQYF. The CDR3 DNA is TGTGCCAGCGCCGACAGGGGGCTACGCGAGACCCAGTACTTC.

This chain connects TRBV15 to TRBJ1-3; 7 bases align to TRBD1. The CDR3 runs 15 residues. Germline V CDR1 and CDR2: LNHNV, YYDKDF (reference sequence). Unmatched junction bases numbered 3, after V lost 0 bases and J lost 4 bases. The chain's CDR3 is CATSRETGKGNTIYF. As DNA, the CDR3 is TGTGCCACCAGCAGAGAGACAGGGAAAGGAAACACCATATATTTT. Together with reference TRBV15 and TRBJ1-3, the CDR3 gives the full variable domain: DAMVIQNPRYQVTQFGKPVTLSCSQTLNHNVMYWYQQKSSQAPKLLFHYYDKDFNNEADTPDNFQSRRPNTSFCFLDIRSPGLGDTAMYLCATSRETGKGNTIYFGEGSWLTVV.